One and the same sample provided the 27 T cell receptor beta chains below, sequenced in a study of CD8 T cells in Susac syndrome. RNA totalling 0.5 to 1 ug underwent reverse transcription with random hexamers. TCRdb ran MiXCR on the immunoSEQ multiplex PCR reads and lists one entry per CDR3 protein. Of approximately 190,000 distinct CDR3 sequences in the sample, 80% to 95% were seen once. Sequenced material: CD4+ T cells from PBMCs. The receptor set was obtained from a human donor in good health.

J is TRBJ2-2 and V is TRBV4-3, with TRBD2 matching over 7 bases. V lost 0 bases to trimming and J lost 1 base; unmatched junction nucleotides: 14. The CDR3 contains 20 residues. Germline V CDR1 and CDR2: LGHNA, YSLEER. CDR3 DNA sequence: TGCGCCAGCAGCCAAGATTTTCTCTCAGCGGGGCGACTGAACACCGGGGAGCTGTTTTTT. It encodes CASSQDFLSAGRLNTGELFF.

The chain has TRBV6-2 or TRBV6-3 and TRBJ1-2, with a possible D match to TRBD1 (5 bases). The CDR3 runs to 14 residues. The V end lost 6 bases, the J end lost 13 bases, and 24 bases lay between the germline ends. The germline V gene has CDR1 MNHEY and CDR2 SVGEGT. CDR3 coding DNA: TGTGCCAGCAGCCTACCCGGGACGTCGAGAACGGTCACCTTC. This translates into CASSLPGTSRTVTF.

The chain links TRBV5-6 to TRBJ1-5, with D unclear. This CDR3 is 15 amino acids long. V lost 0 bases to trimming and J lost 5 bases, with 12 bases between them. Germline loops: CDR1 SGHDT, CDR2 YYEEEE. This chain's CDR3 is CASSLGQILDQPQHF. The CDR3 coding sequence is TGTGCCAGCAGCTTGGGGCAGATCCTTGATCAGCCCCAGCATTTT.

The chain is built from TRBV7-2 and TRBJ2-4, with a tentative D call TRBD1 (6 bases). Germline V gene data show CDR1 as SGHTA and CDR2 as FQGNSA. Trimming left V 1 base short and J 0 bases short, with 13 bases between. CDR3 length: 17 amino acids. In nucleotides, the CDR3 is TGTGCCAGCAGCTTAGACGTCACAGGGCGAGCCAAAAACATTCAGTACTTC. It encodes CASSLDVTGRAKNIQYF.

The chain recombines TRBV19 with TRBJ2-2; 8 bases line up with TRBD1. V trimming: 7 bases; J trimming: 5 bases; junction bases outside the gene matches: 12. The CDR3 length is 16 residues. Looked up from germline, CDR1 is LNHDA and CDR2 is SQIVND (reference sequence). CDR3 coding DNA: TGTGCCAGTATCCCGAGAGGACAGGGACGAACCGGGGAGCTGTTTTTT. Its translation is CASIPRGQGRTGELFF.

The CDR3 spells CASSYSRRPGGTQYF. As DNA, the CDR3 is TGTGCCAGCAGTTACTCTCGGCGGCCGGGAGGGACCCAGTACTTC. V gene TRBV6-2 or TRBV6-3 combines with J gene TRBJ2-5, with 7 bases lining up with TRBD2. Germline V lookup: CDR1 MNHEY, CDR2 SVGEGT. With V trimmed by 0 bases and J by 7 bases, 8 bases remained unmatched. The CDR3 runs to 15 residues.

The V gene is TRBV30, the J gene TRBJ2-7; D is unresolved. The CDR3 sequence is 16 residues long. Trimming stripped 1 base from V and 3 bases from J, with 19 bases between. The germline V gene has CDR1 GTSNPN and CDR2 SVGIG (reference sequence). The CDR3 protein is CAWSGRTARSYYEQYF. CDR3 nucleotide sequence: TGTGCCTGGAGTGGGCGGACCGCACGATCTTACTACGAGCAGTACTTC. The complete variable domain, with remaining parts taken from reference TRBV30 and TRBJ2-7, reads SQTIHQWPATLVQPVGSPLSLECTVEGTSNPNLYWYRQAAGRGLQLLFYSVGIGQISSEVPQNLSASRPQDRQFILSSKKLLLSDSGFYLCAWSGRTARSYYEQYFGPGTRLTVT.

The V and J genes are TRBV18 and TRBJ2-5, with no clear D. Germline CDR1 KGHSH, CDR2 LQKENI. V lost 1 base and J lost 5, with 17 bases in between. The CDR3 has 16 amino acids. This CDR3 is CASSPLPPGGSETQYF. The CDR3 bases are TGTGCCAGCTCACCACTCCCCCCCGGCGGTAGTGAGACCCAGTACTTC.

This chain uses TRBV2 with TRBJ1-3; 8 nucleotides match TRBD1. The CDR3 extends over 15 amino acids. V shed 5 bases and J 0 bases; nucleotides not matched to a gene: 3. The germline gives CDR1 SNHLY, CDR2 FYNNEI. CDR3 sequence (DNA): TGTGCCAGCAGTCTAACAGGGGGCTCTGGAAACACCATATATTTT. It encodes CASSLTGGSGNTIYF.

The rearrangement links TRBV6-5 to TRBJ2-7; the match to TRBD2 covers 11 bases. Germline trimming cut 6 bases from V and 8 bases from J; bases unmatched to any gene: 9. CDR1 and CDR2 from the germline V gene are MNHEY and SVGAGI. The CDR3 sequence is 14 residues long. This CDR3 reads CASSVTSGGGKQYV. In nucleotides, the CDR3 is TGTGCCAGCAGCGTAACTAGCGGGGGAGGGAAGCAGTACGTC.

V usage is TRBV19 and J usage is TRBJ2-6; D is uncertain. Per the germline V gene, CDR1 is LNHDA and CDR2 is SQIVND (reference sequence). The CDR3 is made up of 15 amino acids. Deletions cut 4 bases from V and 1 base from J, with 8 bases between. The chain's CDR3 is CASSTPYSGANVLTF. CDR3 DNA: TGTGCCAGTAGTACCCCTTATTCTGGGGCCAACGTCCTGACTTTC.

The rearrangement joins TRBV6-1 to TRBJ2-3; no clear D gene. The germline V and J ends were trimmed by 3 bases and 2 bases, with 9 bases remaining between them. CDR1 MNHNS and CDR2 SASEGT come from the germline V gene. The length of the CDR3 is 14 residues. The CDR3 reads CASSEVRLTDTQYF. The CDR3 DNA is TGTGCCAGCAGTGAGGTGCGCCTCACAGATACGCAGTATTTT.

V is TRBV5-4 and J is TRBJ2-7; no clear D gene. This CDR3 spans 12 amino acids. V lost 0 bases and J 7 bases, leaving 8 bases between the germline ends. Germline CDR1 reads SGHNT; CDR2 reads YYREEE (reference sequence). CDR3 nucleotides: TGTGCCAGCAGCTTGGGCCCCGGGGAGCAGTACTTC. Protein product: CASSLGPGEQYF.

The rearrangement joins TRBV20-1 to TRBJ2-5, with a possible D match to TRBD2 (7 bases). The CDR3 has 15 residues. Per germline, CDR1 DFQATT and CDR2 SNEGSKA (reference sequence). Trimming pared 5 bases from V and 6 bases from J, leaving 22 bases between. CDR3 in amino acids: CSARSLTWGGQTQYF. Written as DNA, the CDR3 is TGCAGTGCTCGCTCTCTAACCTGGGGGGGCCAGACCCAGTACTTC.

The CDR3 DNA is TGCGCCAGCAGCCGGAACAGTTACAATGAGCAGTTCTTC. It encodes CASSRNSYNEQFF. The chain links TRBV5-1 to TRBJ2-1; D gene unclear. The length of the CDR3 is 13 residues. The V end was cut by 4 bases, the J end by 4 bases, with 9 bases between. The germline gives CDR1 SGHRS, CDR2 YFSETQ.

This clonotype has only one observation. The rearrangement joins TRBV29-1 to TRBJ1-1; D may be TRBD1 (5 bases). V shed 0 bases and J shed 0 bases, with 14 bases lying between them. This CDR3 has 16 residues. CDR1 is SQVTM, CDR2 ANQGSEA, per germline. The CDR3 region has the DNA TGCAGCGTTGAAGATCGGGGCTGGTCAATGAACACTGAAGCTTTCTTT. Translating it yields CSVEDRGWSMNTEAFF.

This chain uses TRBV19 with TRBJ2-7; 8 bases line up with TRBD1. Per germline, CDR1 LNHDA and CDR2 SQIVND (reference sequence). V shed 5 bases, J shed 9 bases, and the junction held 15 bases outside the gene matches. The CDR3 has 15 residues. DNA of the CDR3: TGTGCCAGTAGTGGAGTGGCAGGGGGCCCGACTCGGCAGTACTTC. Its translation is CASSGVAGGPTRQYF.

The chain combines TRBV15 with TRBJ1-6; TRBD1 aligns across 9 bases. CDR3 length: 15 amino acids. Per the germline V gene, CDR1 is LNHNV and CDR2 is YYDKDF (reference sequence). Trimming cost V 2 bases and J 8 bases; bases outside gene matches: 4. Here the CDR3 reads CATSRPTGGHSPLHF. The CDR3 coding sequence is TGTGCCACCAGCAGACCTACAGGGGGCCATTCACCCCTCCACTTT. The variable domain in full, with the rest retrieved from reference TRBV15 and TRBJ1-6, is DAMVIQNPRYQVTQFGKPVTLSCSQTLNHNVMYWYQQKSSQAPKLLFHYYDKDFNNEADTPDNFQSRRPNTSFCFLDIRSPGLGDTAMYLCATSRPTGGHSPLHFGNGTRLTVT.

The chain couples TRBV9 to TRBJ2-2; D uncertain. The V and J ends lost 0 bases and 2 bases respectively, with 5 bases between them. The CDR3 sequence is 14 residues long. Germline-derived CDR1 and CDR2 are SGDLS and YYNGEE. In DNA form, the CDR3 reads TGTGCCAGCAGCGTAGGCCAAAACACCGGGGAGCTGTTTTTT. Encoded protein: CASSVGQNTGELFF.

The chain employs TRBV15 and TRBJ2-3; D gene unclear. Trimming removed 2 bases from V and 2 bases from J, with 11 bases in between. CDR3 size: 15 residues. Germline V gives CDR1 LNHNV, CDR2 YYDKDF (reference sequence). CDR3 sequence: CATSRSPGDTDTQYF. For the CDR3, the DNA is TGTGCCACCAGCAGATCCCCTGGGGACACAGATACGCAGTATTTT.

The chain joins TRBV5-1 to TRBJ1-4; D perhaps matches TRBD1 (5 bases). Trimming shortened V by 5 bases and J by 4 bases, and 15 bases separated the two germline ends. Germline loops: CDR1 SGHRS, CDR2 YFSETQ. This CDR3 region has 15 residues. In nucleotides, the CDR3 is TGCGCCAGCAGGACCACCGGGACCTATAATGAAAAACTGTTTTTT. The encoded protein is CASRTTGTYNEKLFF.

This chain joins TRBV6-2 or TRBV6-3 and TRBJ1-3; D perhaps matches TRBD1 (6 bases). The CDR3 runs to 14 residues. The V and J ends lost 5 bases and 6 bases respectively, with 14 bases between them. From germline, CDR1 is MNHEY and CDR2 SVGEGT. The CDR3 here is CASSPQGRTNTIYF. Written as DNA, the CDR3 is TGTGCCAGCAGTCCTCAGGGGAGAACAAACACCATATATTTT.

In regard to this clonotype: Mismatch with germline at one junction end may stem from a read error. The chain carries TRBV7-9 and TRBJ1-4, with 8 bases lining up with TRBD1. The CDR3 is made up of 12 amino acids. CDR1 is SEHNR, CDR2 FQNEAQ, per germline (reference sequence). In DNA form, the CDR3 reads TGCGCCGGGGGACAGGAGACCGAAAAACTGTTTTTT. It specifies CAGGQETEKLFF.

This clonotype has only one observation. The CDR3 reads CASSATDRGTEAFF. As DNA, the CDR3 is TGTGCCAGCAGTGCGACGGACCGCGGCACTGAAGCTTTCTTT. The chain links TRBV28 to TRBJ1-1; D uncertain. Germline values: CDR1 MDHEN, CDR2 SYDVKM. V was trimmed by 5 bases and J by 4 bases, leaving 14 bases between them. The CDR3 consists of 14 residues.

A single count supports this clonotype. This rearrangement joins TRBV3-1 to TRBJ1-2; the D gene is possibly TRBD1 (6 bases). There are 16 residues in the CDR3. The V gene lost 1 base and the J gene lost 7 bases, with 19 bases spanning the gap. Per germline, CDR1 LGHDT and CDR2 YNNKEL (reference sequence). Here the CDR3 reads CASSQASGGRTGGYTF. CDR3 coding DNA: TGTGCCAGCAGCCAAGCTTCCGGGGGGCGAACGGGTGGCTACACCTTC. Drawing the rest from reference TRBV3-1 and TRBJ1-2, the complete variable domain is DTAVSQTPKYLVTQMGNDKSIKCEQNLGHDTMYWYKQDSKKFLKIMFSYNNKELIINETVPNRFSPKSPDKAHLNLHINSLELGDSAVYFCASSQASGGRTGGYTFGSGTRLTVV.

V and J are TRBV15 and TRBJ2-4; D gene ambiguous. CDR1 LNHNV and CDR2 YYDKDF come from the germline V gene (reference sequence). The CDR3 is 14 residues long. The V end was cut by 1 base, the J end by 1 base, with 5 bases between. This CDR3 reads CATSRVLAKNIQYF. Written as DNA, the CDR3 is TGTGCCACCAGCAGAGTCTTGGCCAAAAACATTCAGTACTTC.

This clonotype was seen a handful of times. The chain carries TRBV7-2 and TRBJ1-1; TRBD1 is a possible D gene (5 bases). The CDR3 extends over 14 amino acids. V lost 3 bases and J lost 1, with 9 bases in between. From germline, CDR1 is SGHTA and CDR2 FQGNSA. Here the CDR3 DNA reads TGTGCCAGCAGCTTGGGGCAATCGAACACTGAAGCTTTCTTT. Translation: CASSLGQSNTEAFF.